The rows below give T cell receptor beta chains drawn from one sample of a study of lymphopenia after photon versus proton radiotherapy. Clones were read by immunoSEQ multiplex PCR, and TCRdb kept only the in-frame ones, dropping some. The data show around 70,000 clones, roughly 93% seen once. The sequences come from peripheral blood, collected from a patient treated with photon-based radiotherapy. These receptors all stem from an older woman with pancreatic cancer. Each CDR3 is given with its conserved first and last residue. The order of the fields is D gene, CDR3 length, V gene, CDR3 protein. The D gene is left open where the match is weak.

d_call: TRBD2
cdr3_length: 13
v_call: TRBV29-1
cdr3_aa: CSVSGRARETQYF

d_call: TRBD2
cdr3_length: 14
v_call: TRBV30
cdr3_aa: CAWGLADSTDTQYF

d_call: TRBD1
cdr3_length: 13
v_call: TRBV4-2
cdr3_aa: CASSQQGEYGYTF

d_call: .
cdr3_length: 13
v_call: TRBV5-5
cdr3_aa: CASTPTGLYGYTF

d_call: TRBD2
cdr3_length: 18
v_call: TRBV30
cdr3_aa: CAWSRGLRPSGPPYEQYF

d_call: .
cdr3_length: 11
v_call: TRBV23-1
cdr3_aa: CASSQSRGFHF

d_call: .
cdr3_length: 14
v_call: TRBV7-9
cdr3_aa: CASSPGTDYNEQFF

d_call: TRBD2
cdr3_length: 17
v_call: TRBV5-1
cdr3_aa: CASGPEIAGVYTGELFF

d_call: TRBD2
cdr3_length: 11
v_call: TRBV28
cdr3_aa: CASRGGDEQYF

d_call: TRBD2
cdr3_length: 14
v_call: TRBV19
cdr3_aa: CASSLQRGGDIQYF

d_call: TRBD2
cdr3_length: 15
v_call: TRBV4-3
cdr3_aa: CASSLSWTSGDEQYF

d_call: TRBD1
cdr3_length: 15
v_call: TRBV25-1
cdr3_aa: CASSGLTGAPTEAFF

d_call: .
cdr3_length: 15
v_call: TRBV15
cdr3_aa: CATSREASETDTQYF

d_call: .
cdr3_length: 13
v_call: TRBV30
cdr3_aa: CAWSPTGVTEAFF

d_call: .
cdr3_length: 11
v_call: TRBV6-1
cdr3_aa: CASSLRDIQYF

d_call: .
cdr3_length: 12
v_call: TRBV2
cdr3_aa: CASSAGIYEQYF

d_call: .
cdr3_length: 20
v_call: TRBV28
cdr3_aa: CASDQPGRALTSSGANVLTF

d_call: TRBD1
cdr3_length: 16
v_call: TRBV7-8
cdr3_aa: CASSLVPIDRADEQYF

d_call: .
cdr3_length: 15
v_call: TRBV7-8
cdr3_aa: CASSLGVGGNTEAFF

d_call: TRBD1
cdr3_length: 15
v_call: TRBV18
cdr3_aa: CASSPRTGRLYEQYF

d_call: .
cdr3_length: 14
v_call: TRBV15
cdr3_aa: CATSTQGVGEKLFF

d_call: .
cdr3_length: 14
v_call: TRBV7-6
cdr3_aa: CASSLVGKVNEQFF

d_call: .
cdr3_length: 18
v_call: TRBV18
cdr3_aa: CASSPLGLPSSYNSPLHF

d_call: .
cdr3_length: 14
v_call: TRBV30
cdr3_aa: CAWSVPGAQETQYF

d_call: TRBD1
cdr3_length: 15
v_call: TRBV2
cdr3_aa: CASSPGTVSTDTQYF

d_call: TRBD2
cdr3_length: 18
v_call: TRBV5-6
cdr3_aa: CASSLRDHSGTSLGEQYF

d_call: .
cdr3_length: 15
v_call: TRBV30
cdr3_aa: CAWSHGRVVTGELFF

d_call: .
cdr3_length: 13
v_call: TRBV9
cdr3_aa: CASTPGVNTEAFF

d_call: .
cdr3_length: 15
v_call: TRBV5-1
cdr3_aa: CASSLEGARADTQYF

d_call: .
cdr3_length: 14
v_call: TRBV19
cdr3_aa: CASSTQGPNQPQHF

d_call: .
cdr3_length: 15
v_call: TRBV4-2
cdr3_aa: CASSKNQGSGTEAFF

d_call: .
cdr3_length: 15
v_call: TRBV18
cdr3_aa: CASSPEVQLVYGYTF

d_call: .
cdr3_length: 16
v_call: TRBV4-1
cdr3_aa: CASSPAGLSGHNEQFF

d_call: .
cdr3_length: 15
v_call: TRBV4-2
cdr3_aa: CASSQVAGSTDTQYF

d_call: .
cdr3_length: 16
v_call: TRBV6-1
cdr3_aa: CASSEALGGDNEKLFF